Presented here are 20 T cell receptor beta chains from one specimen sequenced in a study of siplizumab effects on memory and regulatory T cells. Repertoires were generated with immunoSEQ multiplex PCR, while TCRdb's copy carries only in-frame clones and drops some. The sample lists around 120,000 clones, about 94% occurring once. The sequencing sample was made of non-Treg CD4+ T cells sorted from blood. The receptors shown here come from a human donor in good health.

This clone has a single count. The chain employs TRBV6-5 and TRBJ1-5, with D uncertain. The V and J ends lost 7 bases and 0 bases respectively, with 10 bases between them. CDR1 is MNHEY, CDR2 SVGAGI, per germline. This CDR3 contains 14 residues. The CDR3 region has the DNA TGTGCCAGCATTAGTGGGGATAGCAATCAGCCCCAGCATTTT. It encodes CASISGDSNQPQHF.

The chain is built from TRBV6-1 and TRBJ2-7; D uncertain. With 5 bases removed from V and 7 bases from J, the gap between germline ends came to 12 bases. CDR3 size: 12 residues. The V gene's germline CDR1 is MNHNS and CDR2 SASEGT. CDR3 residues: CASSTANLEQYF. The CDR3 DNA reads as TGTGCCAGCAGTACTGCGAACCTGGAGCAGTACTTC.

This chain connects TRBV7-9 to TRBJ2-5, with D unclear. Germline V CDR1 and CDR2: SEHNR, FQNEAQ (reference sequence). V lost 2 bases and J 5 bases, leaving 6 bases between the germline ends. The CDR3 sequence is 12 residues long. CDR3 protein: CASSLISETQYF. The CDR3 DNA sequence: TGTGCCAGCAGCTTAATCAGCGAGACCCAGTACTTC.

The V call is TRBV30, the J call TRBJ2-1; 9 nucleotides agree with TRBD2. This CDR3 is built from 13 residues. Looked up from germline, CDR1 is GTSNPN and CDR2 is SVGIG (reference sequence). The CDR3 sequence is CIPGLAGTNEQFF. The CDR3 region has the DNA TGTATCCCGGGGCTAGCGGGGACCAATGAGCAGTTCTTC.

The chain recombines TRBV11-2 with TRBJ2-7; 8 positions agree with TRBD2. This CDR3 is built from 14 residues. Germline trimming cut 5 bases from V and 5 bases from J; bases unmatched to any gene: 8. Germline lookup yields CDR1 SGHAT and CDR2 FQNNGV. The CDR3 loop reads CASSVPGLVHEQYF. The DNA for the CDR3 is TGTGCCAGCAGCGTACCGGGACTAGTCCACGAGCAGTACTTC.

The chain links TRBV7-2 to TRBJ1-5, with 10 bases fitting TRBD1. J was trimmed by 9 bases and V by 2 bases; bases with no gene match: 10. Per the germline V gene, CDR1 is SGHTA and CDR2 is FQGNSA. This CDR3 has 16 residues. Written as DNA, the CDR3 is TGTGCCAGCAGCTTAAGGTTTAGGGACAGGGGATGGCCCCAGCATTTT. It yields the protein CASSLRFRDRGWPQHF. Using reference TRBV7-2 and TRBJ1-5 for the parts outside the CDR3, the full variable domain is GAGVSQSPSNKVTEKGKDVELRCDPISGHTALYWYRQSLGQGLEFLIYFQGNSAPDKSGLPSDRFSAERTGGSVSTLTIQRTQQEDSAVYLCASSLRFRDRGWPQHFGDGTRLSIL.

This clone has only one observation. The CDR3 loop reads CASSVAFTANTGELFF. In DNA form, the CDR3 reads TGTGCCAGCAGCGTAGCTTTCACCGCGAACACCGGGGAGCTGTTTTTT. This chain joins TRBV9 and TRBJ2-2; D unresolved. CDR3 length: 16 amino acids. Trimming cost V 0 bases and J 0 bases, with 9 bases left between them. The germline V gene has CDR1 SGDLS and CDR2 YYNGEE.

A few counts support this clone. This chain links TRBV29-1 with TRBJ1-1; D is unresolved. V was clipped by 4 bases and J by 1 base, with 4 bases between them. This CDR3 has 11 residues. Germline-derived CDR1 and CDR2 are SQVTM and ANQGSEA. The CDR3 nucleotides are TGCAGCGTTGTCGGGAACACTGAAGCTTTCTTT. Translation gives CSVVGNTEAFF.

The chain has TRBV5-1 and TRBJ2-2; a weak D match, TRBD1 (5 bases). CDR1 is SGHRS, CDR2 YFSETQ, per germline. The CDR3 extends over 15 amino acids. V shed 1 base and J shed 1 base, with 8 bases lying between them. The CDR3 sequence: CASSLSQGNTGELFF. The CDR3 DNA reads as TGCGCCAGCAGCTTGAGCCAGGGGAACACCGGGGAGCTGTTTTTT.

The CDR3 region has the DNA TGCGCCAGCAGCCAAGAATTTAGGGGGGCAGCAAGCACAGATACGCAGTATTTT. This translates into CASSQEFRGAASTDTQYF. This chain connects TRBV4-1 to TRBJ2-3; D might be TRBD1 or TRBD2, each matching 6 bases. Trimming took 0 bases from V and 0 from J, leaving 16 bases between them. The CDR3 runs to 18 residues. CDR1 is MGHRA, CDR2 YSYEKL, per germline.

The rearrangement links TRBV4-1 to TRBJ2-7; 11 nucleotides match TRBD2. This CDR3 region has 18 residues. CDR1 and CDR2 (germline): MGHRA, YSYEKL. V lost 3 bases to trimming and J lost 1 base; unmatched junction nucleotides: 11. Written as DNA, the CDR3 is TGCGCCAGCAGCCATGAGGGATTCACTAGCGGGAGTTCCTACGAGCAGTACTTC. Its translation: CASSHEGFTSGSSYEQYF.

V is TRBV6-5 and J is TRBJ1-6; D gene uncertain. CDR3 length: 16 amino acids. The germline CDR1 and CDR2 sequences are MNHEY and SVGAGI. V was cut by 3 bases and J by 10 bases, with 19 bases left in between. CDR3 DNA sequence: TGTGCCAGCAGTTATCCCTCTTCGGGGTTAGACTCACCCCTCCACTTT. Translation: CASSYPSSGLDSPLHF.

This chain joins TRBV7-6 and TRBJ2-7, with TRBD1 matching over 9 bases. The CDR3 runs 14 residues. V was pared by 7 bases and J by 6 bases, with 10 bases of the junction left unmatched. Germline assignment: CDR1 SGHVS and CDR2 FNYEAQ. CDR3 region: CASNSGTGPAEQYF. The CDR3 DNA follows: TGTGCCAGCAACTCCGGGACAGGGCCCGCCGAGCAGTACTTC. Complete variable domain (other parts from reference TRBV7-6 and TRBJ2-7): GAGVSQSPRYKVTKRGQDVALRCDPISGHVSLYWYRQALGQGPEFLTYFNYEAQQDKSGLPNDRFSAERPEGSISTLTIQRTEQRDSAMYRCASNSGTGPAEQYFGPGTRLTVT.

This clone appeared once. V and J are TRBV6-1 and TRBJ1-1; D is possibly TRBD1 (5 bases). Trimming left V 1 base short and J 6 bases short, with 15 bases between. This CDR3 has 15 residues. Germline V lookup: CDR1 MNHNS, CDR2 SASEGT. CDR3 DNA: TGTGCCAGCAGTGAAGAGGACCCAGGGTATCCTGAAGCTTTCTTT. It encodes CASSEEDPGYPEAFF.

The chain recombines TRBV6-1 with TRBJ1-1; maybe TRBD1 (5 bases). The V end was cut by 6 bases, the J end by 4 bases, with 15 bases between. Germline CDR1 reads MNHNS; CDR2 reads SASEGT. The CDR3 extends over 14 amino acids. For the CDR3, the DNA is TGTGCCAGCAGCCCTCCAGGGACTGGCACTGAAGCTTTCTTT. The encoded protein is CASSPPGTGTEAFF.

The CDR3 spells CASSWTSGAYNEQFF. The CDR3 DNA sequence: TGTGCCAGCAGCTGGACTAGCGGGGCCTACAATGAGCAGTTCTTC. V and J are TRBV7-2 and TRBJ2-1, with TRBD2 matching 12 bases. V lost 4 bases to trimming and J lost 2 bases; unmatched junction nucleotides: 0. This CDR3 region has 15 residues. Germline V CDR1 and CDR2: SGHTA, FQGNSA. The whole variable domain, filled in from reference TRBV7-2 and TRBJ2-1, reads GAGVSQSPSNKVTEKGKDVELRCDPISGHTALYWYRQSLGQGLEFLIYFQGNSAPDKSGLPSDRFSAERTGGSVSTLTIQRTQQEDSAVYLCASSWTSGAYNEQFFGPGTRLTVL.

CDR3 bases: TGTGCCAGCAGCTTGGGGGACAGAAACACCGGGGAGCTGTTTTTT. It specifies CASSLGDRNTGELFF. This chain joins TRBV7-2 and TRBJ2-2; 7 bases are shared with TRBD1. CDR3 length: 15 residues. V trimming: 3 bases; J trimming: 2 bases; junction bases outside the gene matches: 3. CDR1 SGHTA and CDR2 FQGNSA come from the germline V gene. The variable domain in full, with the rest retrieved from reference TRBV7-2 and TRBJ2-2, is GAGVSQSPSNKVTEKGKDVELRCDPISGHTALYWYRQSLGQGLEFLIYFQGNSAPDKSGLPSDRFSAERTGGSVSTLTIQRTQQEDSAVYLCASSLGDRNTGELFFGEGSRLTVL.

The chain links TRBV29-1 to TRBJ1-3; D not resolved. The length of the CDR3 is 12 residues. CDR1 and CDR2 (germline): SQVTM, ANQGSEA. With 1 base removed from V and 5 bases from J, the gap between germline ends came to 6 bases. CDR3: CSVEVLRNTIYF. The CDR3 coding sequence is TGCAGCGTTGAAGTCCTTCGAAACACCATATATTTT.

This clone was detected once. The chain couples TRBV28 to TRBJ2-5; D is unresolved. Trimming took off 6 bases at V and 7 bases at J, with 18 bases between the two ends. Germline V gene data show CDR1 as MDHEN and CDR2 as SYDVKM. CDR3 length equals 14 residues. CDR3 DNA sequence: TGTGCCAGCAGAAATCAAGGAGACATCGTGACCCAGTACTTC. Its protein product is CASRNQGDIVTQYF. Using reference TRBV28 and TRBJ2-5 for the parts outside the CDR3, the full variable domain is DVKVTQSSRYLVKRTGEKVFLECVQDMDHENMFWYRQDPGLGLRLIYFSYDVKMKEKGDIPEGYSVSREKKERFSLILESASTNQTSMYLCASRNQGDIVTQYFGPGTRLLVL.

The V call is TRBV7-8, the J call TRBJ2-1, with TRBD2 as a possible D gene (7 bases). Germline V lookup: CDR1 SGHVS, CDR2 FQNEAQ. Trimming took 5 bases from V and 7 from J, leaving 15 bases between them. The CDR3 totals 14 residues. The chain's CDR3 is CASSPKGGGNEQFF. CDR3 nucleotide sequence: TGTGCCAGCAGCCCCAAGGGAGGGGGGAATGAGCAGTTCTTC. Based on the CDR3 plus reference TRBV7-8 and TRBJ2-1, the full variable domain is GAGVSQSPRYKVAKRGQDVALRCDPISGHVSLFWYQQALGQGPEFLTYFQNEAQLDKSGLPSDRFFAERPEGSVSTLKIQRTQQEDSAVYLCASSPKGGGNEQFFGPGTRLTVL.